The table lists the clone carrying this T cell receptor beta chain with a few counts. Its antigen is unidentified. Sorting of CD4+ naive, central memory, regulatory and stem cell-like memory cells was performed via CD45RO/CCR7/CD25/CD127/CD95/CD27. The V gene's germline CDR1 is SGDLS and CDR2 YYNGEE. The CDR3 totals 14 residues. V lost 4 bases to trimming and J lost 3 bases, with 13 bases between them. Since all of the isolated RNA was reverse transcribed, expressed TCRB transcripts were what got sequenced. Produced via immunoSEQ multiplex PCR; TCRdb's table is partial and in-frame only. The table records 150,000 to 200,000 clones, more than 60% of them present only once. This entry comes from a study of beta chain features in type 1 diabetes. Study-level findings and limits: Researchers report that Type 1 diabetes patients had moderately but significantly shorter TCRB CDR3s across all four CD4+ subsets. Diminished insertions and augmented deletions at VDJ junctions characterized type 1 diabetes patients.

The chain links TRBV9 to TRBJ1-2; a possible D gene is TRBD1 (5 bases). This clonotype originated in a man aged 25-40 years with type 1 diabetes. Material for sequencing was naive CD4+ T cells from blood. In nucleotides, the CDR3 is TGTGCCAGCAGCCCAACCGGGACGGACTATGGCTACACCTTC. Translation: CASSPTGTDYGYTF.